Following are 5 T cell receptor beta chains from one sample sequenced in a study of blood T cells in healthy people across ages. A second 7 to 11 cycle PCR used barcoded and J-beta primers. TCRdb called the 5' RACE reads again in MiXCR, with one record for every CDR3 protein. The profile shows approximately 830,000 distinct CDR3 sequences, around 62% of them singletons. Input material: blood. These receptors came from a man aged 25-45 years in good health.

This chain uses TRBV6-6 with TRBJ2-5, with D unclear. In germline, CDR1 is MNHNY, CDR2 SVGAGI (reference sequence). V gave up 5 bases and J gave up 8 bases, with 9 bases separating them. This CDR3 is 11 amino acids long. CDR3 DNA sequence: TGTGCCAGCAGTATCCAGATAACCCAGTACTTC. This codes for CASSIQITQYF.

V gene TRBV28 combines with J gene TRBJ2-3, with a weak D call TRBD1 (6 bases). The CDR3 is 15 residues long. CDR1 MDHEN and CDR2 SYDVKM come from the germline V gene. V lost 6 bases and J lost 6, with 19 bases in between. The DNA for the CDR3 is TGTGCCAGCAGCCCGAGAGCGGACAGACCCGATACGCAGTATTTT. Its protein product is CASSPRADRPDTQYF.

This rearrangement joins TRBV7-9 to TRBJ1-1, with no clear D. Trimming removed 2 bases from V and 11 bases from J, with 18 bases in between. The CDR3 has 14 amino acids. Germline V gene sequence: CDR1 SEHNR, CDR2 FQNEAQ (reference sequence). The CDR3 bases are TGTGCCAGCAGCTTATCCTCGAGTTTGGAGGCGGCTTTCTTT. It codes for CASSLSSSLEAAFF.

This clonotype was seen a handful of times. The CDR3 DNA is TGTGCCTGGGGGCTTAGAGAAGAGACCCAGTACTTC. Amino acid sequence: CAWGLREETQYF. The chain is built from TRBV30 and TRBJ2-5; D not resolved. V was trimmed by 5 bases and J by 3 bases, leaving 10 bases between them. Germline CDR1 is GTSNPN and CDR2 is SVGIG (reference sequence). The CDR3 length is 12 residues.

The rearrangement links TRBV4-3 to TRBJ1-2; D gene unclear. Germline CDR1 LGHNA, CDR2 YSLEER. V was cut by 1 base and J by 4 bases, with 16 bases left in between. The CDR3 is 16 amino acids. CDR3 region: CASSQGRRSVGYGYTF. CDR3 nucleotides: TGCGCCAGCAGCCAAGGACGGAGGTCGGTCGGCTATGGCTACACCTTC.